The rows below give T cell receptor beta chains drawn from one sample of a study of OX40 agonist ivuxolimab in advanced cancers. Method: immunoSEQ multiplex PCR; TCRdb's copy keeps in-frame clones and lacks some. The repertoire includes under 95,000 clones, approximately 85% of them detected once, and 6.9% sits in the top ten. The sample in question was CD4+ or CD8+ T cells sorted from blood, obtained in a trial of the OX40 agonist ivuxolimab. These TCRs come from an adult with an advanced solid tumor such as melanoma, head and neck, liver or kidney cancer. Both conserved end residues are part of each CDR3. Each record gives: CDR3 length, V gene, J gene, CDR3 protein.

16	TRBV5-1	TRBJ2-5	CASSATGKRYGETQYF
14	TRBV6-1	TRBJ1-2	CASRDSQGDYGYTF
13	TRBV2	TRBJ2-1	CASNAGGFNERFF
15	TRBV9	TRBJ1-1	CASSEGREGNTEAFF
14	TRBV10-3	TRBJ1-4	CAISETEINEKLFF
14	TRBV27	TRBJ2-2	CASRNPFRTGELFF
14	TRBV7-9	TRBJ1-4	CASSRGQNNEKLFF
12	TRBV2	TRBJ1-4	CASSRDREKLFF
18	TRBV5-1	TRBJ2-2	CASSSPSGRALNTGELFF
15	TRBV7-3	TRBJ2-2	CASSLQPGVPGELFF
14	TRBV6-5	TRBJ2-5	CASSGQGYQETQYF
15	TRBV19	TRBJ2-1	CASSKPFPTYNEQFF
19	TRBV15	TRBJ2-4	CATSRGGLGDTLAKNIQYF
13	TRBV6-5	TRBJ2-1	CASSYPWGSEQFF
13	TRBV5-6	TRBJ2-1	CASSLGLAGEQFF
15	TRBV6-1	TRBJ1-6	CASSPRGLDNSPLHF
16	TRBV29-1	TRBJ1-5	CSVVPNGVGGNQPQHF
12	TRBV7-8	TRBJ1-3	CASSPQGNTIYF
17	TRBV4-1	TRBJ1-4	CASSQDKFSATNEKLFF
17	TRBV7-2	TRBJ2-5	CASSLSVTSGKKETQYF
14	TRBV2	TRBJ1-6	CASKDRGQGSPLHF
15	TRBV6-6	TRBJ1-2	CASSRDSNSNYGYTF
14	TRBV5-1	TRBJ2-7	CASSLGDRPYEQYF
20	TRBV12-5	TRBJ2-3	CASGTDLAWATPTPPDTQYF
17	TRBV4-2	TRBJ2-2	CASSQDLGTTNTGELFF
14	TRBV5-4	TRBJ1-2	CASSYGTGFRGYTF
14	TRBV2	TRBJ1-1	CASSTGTGGYEAFF
16	TRBV7-2	TRBJ2-3	CASTLAPGTQRDTQYF
16	TRBV2	TRBJ1-5	CASSPEGGAGNQPQHF
11	TRBV20-1	TRBJ2-7	CSAKGRYEQYF
12	TRBV30	TRBJ1-4	CAWSVRGEKLFF
14	TRBV6-6	TRBJ1-1	CASSYQGPNTEAFF
13	TRBV11-2	TRBJ2-7	CASSSRTTYEQYF
11	TRBV6-5	TRBJ2-1	CASSNPNEQFF
16	TRBV4-1	TRBJ1-1	CASSARGDLVPSEAFF
13	TRBV30	TRBJ1-2	CAWSVQGVGGYTF
13	TRBV28	TRBJ1-4	CASGQGGNEKLFF
15	TRBV6-6	TRBJ2-2	CASSPGTTNTGELFF
13	TRBV6-5	TRBJ1-2	CASRETGSYGYTF
15	TRBV7-3	TRBJ1-4	CASSLDRQMNEKLFF
17	TRBV1	TRBJ2-7	CTSSQRHRDRSYYEQYF
15	TRBV5-1	TRBJ2-3	CASSLTVGGADTQYF
14	TRBV7-2	TRBJ2-5	CASRLSLRGETQYF
14	TRBV6-5	TRBJ2-7	CASSLGQGLYEQYF
15	TRBV18	TRBJ1-4	CASSARRQSSEKLFF
14	TRBV6-5	TRBJ2-2	CASSIQGVTGELFF
15	TRBV5-6	TRBJ2-1	CASSPYMSSYNEQFF
17	TRBV18	TRBJ2-7	CASSPQRLTTTLYEQYF
11	TRBV4-2	TRBJ2-3	CASSQEKRKYF
16	TRBV18	TRBJ1-1	CASSPEGIQMNTEAFF
14	TRBV5-1	TRBJ2-7	CASRPTSGTYEQYF
18	TRBV4-3	TRBJ2-1	CASSQAPRTSASYNEQFF
14	TRBV15	TRBJ2-1	CATSRGSSGHEQFF
14	TRBV30	TRBJ2-1	CAWSRGTSHNEQFF
16	TRBV15	TRBJ1-1	CATSRVRGQGDTEAFF
16	TRBV5-1	TRBJ2-7	CASSLGPSGASYEQYF
16	TRBV7-8	TRBJ2-6	CASSQQGYSGANVLTF
14	TRBV30	TRBJ1-3	CAWARGYSGNTIYF
13	TRBV9	TRBJ1-3	CASSYDSGNTIYF